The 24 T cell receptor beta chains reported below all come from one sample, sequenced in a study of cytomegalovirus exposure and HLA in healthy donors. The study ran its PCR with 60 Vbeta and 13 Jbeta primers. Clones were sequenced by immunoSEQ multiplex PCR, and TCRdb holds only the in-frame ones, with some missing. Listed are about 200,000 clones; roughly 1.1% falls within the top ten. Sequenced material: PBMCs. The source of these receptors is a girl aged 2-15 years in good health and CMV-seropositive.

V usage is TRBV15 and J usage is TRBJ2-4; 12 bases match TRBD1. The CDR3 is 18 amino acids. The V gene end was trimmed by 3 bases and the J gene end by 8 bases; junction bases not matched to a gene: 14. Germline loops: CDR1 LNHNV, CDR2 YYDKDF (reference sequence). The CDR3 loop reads CATSRGDRGRVPTYIQYF. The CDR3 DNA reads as TGTGCCACCAGCAGGGGGGACAGGGGGCGGGTACCTACGTACATTCAGTACTTC.

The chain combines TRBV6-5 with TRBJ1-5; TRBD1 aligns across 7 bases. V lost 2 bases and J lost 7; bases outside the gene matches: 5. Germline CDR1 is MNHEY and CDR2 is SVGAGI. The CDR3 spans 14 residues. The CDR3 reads CASSYRGLNQPQHF. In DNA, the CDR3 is TGTGCCAGCAGTTACAGGGGGCTAAACCAGCCCCAGCATTTT.

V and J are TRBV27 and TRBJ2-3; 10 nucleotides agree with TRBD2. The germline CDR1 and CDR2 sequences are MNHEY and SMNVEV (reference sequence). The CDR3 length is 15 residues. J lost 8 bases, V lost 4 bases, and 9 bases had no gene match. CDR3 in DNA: TGTGCCAGCAGTTGGCTAGCGGGAGTGCCACCTACGCAGTATTTT. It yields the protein CASSWLAGVPPTQYF.

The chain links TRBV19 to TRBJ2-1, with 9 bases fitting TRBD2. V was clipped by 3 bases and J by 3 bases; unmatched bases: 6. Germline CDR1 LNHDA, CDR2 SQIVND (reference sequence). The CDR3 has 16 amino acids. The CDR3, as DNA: TGTGCCAGTAGTATTTTTGGGACTAGCCTCTACAATGAGCAGTTCTTC. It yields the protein CASSIFGTSLYNEQFF.

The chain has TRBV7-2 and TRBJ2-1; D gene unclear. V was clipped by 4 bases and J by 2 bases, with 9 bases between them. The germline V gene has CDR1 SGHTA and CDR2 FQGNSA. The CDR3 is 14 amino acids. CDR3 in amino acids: CASSSRNPYNEQFF. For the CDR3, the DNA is TGTGCCAGCAGCTCTAGGAACCCCTACAATGAGCAGTTCTTC. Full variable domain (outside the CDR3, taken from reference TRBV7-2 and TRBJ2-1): GAGVSQSPSNKVTEKGKDVELRCDPISGHTALYWYRQSLGQGLEFLIYFQGNSAPDKSGLPSDRFSAERTGGSVSTLTIQRTQQEDSAVYLCASSSRNPYNEQFFGPGTRLTVL.

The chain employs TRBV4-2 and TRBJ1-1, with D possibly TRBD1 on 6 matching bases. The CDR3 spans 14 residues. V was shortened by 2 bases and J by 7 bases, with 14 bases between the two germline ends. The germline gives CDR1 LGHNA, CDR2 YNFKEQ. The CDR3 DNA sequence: TGTGCCAGCAGCCAAATAGGGGGGAGGGATGAAGCTTTCTTT. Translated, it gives CASSQIGGRDEAFF.

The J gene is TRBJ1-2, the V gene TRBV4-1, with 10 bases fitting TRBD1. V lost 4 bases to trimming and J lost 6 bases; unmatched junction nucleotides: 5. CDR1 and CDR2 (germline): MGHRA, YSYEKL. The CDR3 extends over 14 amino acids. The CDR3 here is CASSPTGGADGYTF. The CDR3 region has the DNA TGCGCCAGCAGCCCGACAGGGGGCGCGGATGGCTACACCTTC.

CDR3: CASTQDRAGSYEQYF. The CDR3 bases are TGTGCCAGCACCCAGGACAGGGCGGGAAGCTACGAGCAGTACTTC. This chain joins TRBV28 and TRBJ2-5, with 8 bases lining up with TRBD1. The DNA end lines up better with TRBJ2-7; the J call may be wrong. The CDR3 has 15 residues. Germline V gene lookup returns CDR1 MDHEN and CDR2 SYDVKM.

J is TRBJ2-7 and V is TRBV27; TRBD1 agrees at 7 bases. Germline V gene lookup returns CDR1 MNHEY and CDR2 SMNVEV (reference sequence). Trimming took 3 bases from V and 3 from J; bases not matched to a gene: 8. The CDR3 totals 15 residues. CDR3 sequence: CASSLGDRDRYEQYF. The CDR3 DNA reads TGTGCCAGCAGTTTGGGTGACAGGGACCGCTACGAGCAGTACTTC.

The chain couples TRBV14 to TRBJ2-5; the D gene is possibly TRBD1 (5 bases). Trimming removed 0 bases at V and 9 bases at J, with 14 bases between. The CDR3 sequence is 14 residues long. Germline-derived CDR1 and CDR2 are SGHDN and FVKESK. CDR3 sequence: CASSQEARAGAQYF. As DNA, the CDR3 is TGTGCCAGCAGCCAAGAGGCCAGGGCTGGGGCCCAGTACTTC.

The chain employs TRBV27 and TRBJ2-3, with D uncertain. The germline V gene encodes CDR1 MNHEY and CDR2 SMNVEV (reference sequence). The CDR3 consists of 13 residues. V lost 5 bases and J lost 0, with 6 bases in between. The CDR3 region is CASSPSSTDTQYF. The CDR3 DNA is TGTGCCAGCAGTCCCTCTAGCACAGATACGCAGTATTTT.

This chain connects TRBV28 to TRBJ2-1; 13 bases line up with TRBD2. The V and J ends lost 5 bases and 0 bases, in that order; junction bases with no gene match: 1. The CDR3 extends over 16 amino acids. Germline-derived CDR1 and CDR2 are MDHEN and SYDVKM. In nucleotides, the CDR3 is TGTGCCAGCAGTCGGACTAGCGGGAGCTCCTACAATGAGCAGTTCTTC. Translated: CASSRTSGSSYNEQFF.

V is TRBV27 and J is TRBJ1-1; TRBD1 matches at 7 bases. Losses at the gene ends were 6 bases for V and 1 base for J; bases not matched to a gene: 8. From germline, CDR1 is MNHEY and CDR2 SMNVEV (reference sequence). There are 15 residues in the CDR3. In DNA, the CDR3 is TGTGCCAGCAGCTCCGAGGGGGCTCAGAACACTGAAGCTTTCTTT. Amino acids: CASSSEGAQNTEAFF.

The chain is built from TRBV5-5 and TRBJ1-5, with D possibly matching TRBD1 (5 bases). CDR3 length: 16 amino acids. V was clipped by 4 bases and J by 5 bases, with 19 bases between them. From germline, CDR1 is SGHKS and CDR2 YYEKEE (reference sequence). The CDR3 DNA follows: TGTGCCAGCAGCCTACCTCCCGAGATCAGGGATCAGCCCCAGCATTTT. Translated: CASSLPPEIRDQPQHF.

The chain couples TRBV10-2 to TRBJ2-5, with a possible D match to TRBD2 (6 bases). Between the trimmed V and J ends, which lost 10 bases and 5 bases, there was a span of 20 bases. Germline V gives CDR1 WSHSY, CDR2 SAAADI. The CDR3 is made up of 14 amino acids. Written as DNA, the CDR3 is TGCGCCACCTCCGTTAGCGGCAGCAGGGAGACCCAGTACTTC. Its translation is CATSVSGSRETQYF.

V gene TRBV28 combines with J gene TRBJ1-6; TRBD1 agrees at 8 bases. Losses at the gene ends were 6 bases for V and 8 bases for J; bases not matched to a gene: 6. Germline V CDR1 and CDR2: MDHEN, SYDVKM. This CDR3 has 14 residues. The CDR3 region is CASSGDRKDSPLHF. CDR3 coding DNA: TGTGCCAGCAGCGGGGACAGGAAGGATTCACCCCTCCACTTT.

The CDR3 region is CSVVWQYF. The CDR3 DNA is TGCAGCGTTGTATGGCAGTACTTC. The chain recombines TRBV29-1 with TRBJ2-7; D remains ambiguous. The length of the CDR3 is 8 residues. Deletions cut 4 bases from V and 9 bases from J, with 4 bases between. Germline-derived CDR1 and CDR2 are SQVTM and ANQGSEA.

The CDR3 here is CASSEDRASGYTF. CDR3 coding DNA: TGTGCCAGCAGTGAGGACAGGGCGAGTGGCTACACCTTC. The chain links TRBV6-1 to TRBJ1-2, with TRBD1 matching over 8 bases. CDR3 size: 13 residues. V gave up 3 bases and J gave up 7 bases; unmatched junction bases: 4. Germline-derived CDR1 and CDR2 are MNHNS and SASEGT.

This chain's CDR3 is CASSLLGGNNEQFF. For the CDR3, the DNA is TGTGCCAGCAGCCTTTTAGGCGGAAACAATGAGCAGTTCTTC. The J gene is TRBJ2-1, the V gene TRBV14, with D uncertain. The CDR3 loop spans 14 amino acids. CDR1 is SGHDN, CDR2 FVKESK, per germline. V was shortened by 4 bases and J by 5 bases, with 12 bases between the two germline ends.

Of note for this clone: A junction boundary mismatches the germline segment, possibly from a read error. The DNA of the CDR3 is TGTGCCAGCAGCTTCCACAATACAGGGGGGCGCCCGCACTTC. This sequence encodes CASSFHNTGGRPHF. This chain uses TRBV5-4 with TRBJ2-7, with 8 bases lining up with TRBD1. The CDR3 has 14 residues. The V gene's germline CDR1 is SGHNT and CDR2 YYREEE (reference sequence). Supplemented by reference TRBV5-4 and TRBJ2-7, the full variable domain reads ETGVTQSPTHLIKTRGQQVTLRCSSQSGHNTVSWYQQALGQGPQFIFQYYREEENGRGNFPPRFSGLQFPNYSSELNVNALELDDSALYLCASSFHNTGGRPHFGPGTRLTVT.

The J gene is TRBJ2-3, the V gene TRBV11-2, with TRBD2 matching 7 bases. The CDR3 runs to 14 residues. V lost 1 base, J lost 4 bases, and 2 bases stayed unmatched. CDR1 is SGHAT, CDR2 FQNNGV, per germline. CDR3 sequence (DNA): TGTGCCAGCAGCTTAGGCGGGAGCGCAGATACGCAGTATTTT. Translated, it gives CASSLGGSADTQYF.

The CDR3: CASSLLDFGGRAGGGYTF. The CDR3 nucleotides read TGTGCCAGCAGTTTATTGGATTTTGGGGGCAGGGCGGGGGGTGGCTACACCTTC. The chain employs TRBV28 and TRBJ1-2; maybe TRBD1 (6 bases). The CDR3 loop spans 18 amino acids. Germline assignment: CDR1 MDHEN and CDR2 SYDVKM. V lost 1 base and J lost 7, with 25 bases in between.

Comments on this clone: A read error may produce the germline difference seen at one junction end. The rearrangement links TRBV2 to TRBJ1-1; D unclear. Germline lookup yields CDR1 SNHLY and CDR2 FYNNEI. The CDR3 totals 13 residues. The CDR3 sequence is CASSDSGNPEAFF. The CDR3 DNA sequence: TGTGCCAGCAGTGATTCGGGGAACCCTGAAGCTTTCTTT.

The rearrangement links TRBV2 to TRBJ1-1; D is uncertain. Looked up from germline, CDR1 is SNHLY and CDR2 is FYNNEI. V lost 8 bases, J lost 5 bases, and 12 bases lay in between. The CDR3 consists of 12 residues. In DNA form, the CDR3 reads TGTGCCAGCCGAGGGATTGGGACTGAAGCTTTCTTT. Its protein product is CASRGIGTEAFF. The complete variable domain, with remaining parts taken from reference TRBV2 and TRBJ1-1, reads EPEVTQTPSHQVTQMGQEVILRCVPISNHLYFYWYRQILGQKVEFLVSFYNNEISEKSEIFDDQFSVERPDGSNFTLKIRSTKLEDSAMYFCASRGIGTEAFFGQGTRLTVV.